The 3 T cell receptor beta chains below were found in one sample sequenced in a study of blood T cells in healthy people across ages. For the second PCR, which ran for roughly 6 to 12 cycles, a sample-barcoded 5' primer and a J-beta primer mix were used. TCRdb re-derived calls from the 5' RACE reads in MiXCR, one entry per CDR3 protein. The table includes some 900,000 distinct CDR3 sequences, under 50% detected once. The sequenced sample consisted of blood. These receptor sequences come from a man aged 30 to 39 in good health.

This rearrangement joins TRBV20-1 to TRBJ2-5, with no clear D. Germline lookup yields CDR1 DFQATT and CDR2 SNEGSKA (reference sequence). The CDR3 is 16 amino acids. V was cut by 5 bases and J by 11 bases, with 30 bases left in between. CDR3 nucleotides: TGCAGTGCTCTTCATAAAGGACGGATGCAGTACAATGAGCAGTACTTC. Its translation: CSALHKGRMQYNEQYF.

The chain uses TRBV4-3 and TRBJ2-7, with D unclear. Germline loops: CDR1 LGHNA, CDR2 YSLEER. The CDR3 length is 14 residues. V was cut by 4 bases and J by 1 base, with 11 bases left in between. The DNA of the CDR3 is TGCGCCAGCAGCCCTCAACTGGGTTCCTACGAGCAGTACTTC. Amino acid sequence: CASSPQLGSYEQYF.

The rearrangement joins TRBV18 to TRBJ2-5; D tentatively fits TRBD1 or TRBD2 (7 bases each). Per the germline V gene, CDR1 is KGHSH and CDR2 is LQKENI. Trimming took off 4 bases at V and 2 bases at J, with 14 bases between the two ends. The CDR3 is made up of 15 amino acids. The CDR3 sequence: CASSLQGGLQETQYF. The CDR3 DNA follows: TGTGCCAGCTCACTCCAGGGGGGGCTGCAAGAGACCCAGTACTTC.